The source of this T cell receptor (beta chain) is a study of tumor-infiltrating lymphocytes in oesophageal squamous cell carcinoma. Using its own MiXCR run on the PCR reads, TCRdb lists one record per CDR3 protein. The sample lists over 10,000 distinct CDR3 sequences, 58% seen once, with around a third in the top ten. The CDR3 runs to 16 residues. CDR1 and CDR2 (germline): SGHTA, FQGNSA. Trimming cost V 1 base and J 11 bases; bases outside gene matches: 14. V is TRBV7-2 and J is TRBJ2-5; 9 bases match TRBD2. Sequencing was performed on esophageal tumor tissue. The receptor was derived from a female donor with esophageal squamous cell carcinoma. The CDR3 loop reads CASSLVGAGGRNEQYF. As DNA, the CDR3 is TGTGCCAGCAGCTTAGTCGGAGCGGGAGGAAGGAATGAGCAGTACTTC.